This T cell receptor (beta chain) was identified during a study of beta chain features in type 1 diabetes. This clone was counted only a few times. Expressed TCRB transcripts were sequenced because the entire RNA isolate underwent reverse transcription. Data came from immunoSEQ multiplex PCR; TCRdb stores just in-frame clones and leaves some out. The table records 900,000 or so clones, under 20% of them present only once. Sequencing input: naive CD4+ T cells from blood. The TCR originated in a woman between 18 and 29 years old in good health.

The CDR3: CASRDGTSVSDTQYF. The DNA for the CDR3 is TGCGCCAGCAGAGACGGGACTAGCGTTTCAGATACGCAGTATTTT. The V gene is TRBV5-1, the J gene TRBJ2-3; TRBD2 matches at 10 bases. The germline gives CDR1 SGHRS, CDR2 YFSETQ. The V segment lost 5 bases and the J segment 4 bases; nucleotides outside the gene matches: 7. The CDR3 extends over 15 amino acids.